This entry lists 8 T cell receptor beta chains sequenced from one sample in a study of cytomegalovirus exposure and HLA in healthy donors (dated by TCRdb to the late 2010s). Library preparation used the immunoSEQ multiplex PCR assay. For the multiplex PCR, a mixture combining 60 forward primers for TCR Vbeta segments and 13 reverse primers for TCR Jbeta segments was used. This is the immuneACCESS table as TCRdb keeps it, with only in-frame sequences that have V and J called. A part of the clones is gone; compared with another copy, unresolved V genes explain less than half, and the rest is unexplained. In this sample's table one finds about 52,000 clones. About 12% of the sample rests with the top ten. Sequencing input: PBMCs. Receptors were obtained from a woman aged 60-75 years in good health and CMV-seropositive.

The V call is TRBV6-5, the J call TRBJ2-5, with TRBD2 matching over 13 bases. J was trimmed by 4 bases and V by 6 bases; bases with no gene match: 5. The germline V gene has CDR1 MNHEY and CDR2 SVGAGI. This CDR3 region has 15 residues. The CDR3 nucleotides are TGTGCCAGCAGCAAGACTAGCGGGGGGCCAGAGACCCAGTACTTC. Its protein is CASSKTSGGPETQYF.

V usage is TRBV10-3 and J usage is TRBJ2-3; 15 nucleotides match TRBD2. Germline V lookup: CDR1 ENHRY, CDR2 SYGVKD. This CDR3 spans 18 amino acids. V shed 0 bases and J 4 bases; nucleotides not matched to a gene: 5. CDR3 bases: TGTGCCATCAGTGAGTCGGGGACTAGCGGGGGGAAGGCAGATACGCAGTATTTT. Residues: CAISESGTSGGKADTQYF.

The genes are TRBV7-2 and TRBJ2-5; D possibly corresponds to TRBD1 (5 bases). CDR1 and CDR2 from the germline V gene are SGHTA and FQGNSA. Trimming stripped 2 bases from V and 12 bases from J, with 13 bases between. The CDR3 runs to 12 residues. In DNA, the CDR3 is TGTGCCAGCAGCTTAAGCGCGGACAATGAGTACTTC. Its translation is CASSLSADNEYF.

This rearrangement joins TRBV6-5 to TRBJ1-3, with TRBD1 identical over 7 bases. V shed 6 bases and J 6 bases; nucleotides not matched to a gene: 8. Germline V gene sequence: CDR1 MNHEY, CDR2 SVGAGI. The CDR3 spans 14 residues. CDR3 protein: CASSWDGTANTIYF. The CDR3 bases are TGTGCCAGCAGCTGGGATGGGACAGCAAACACCATATATTTT.

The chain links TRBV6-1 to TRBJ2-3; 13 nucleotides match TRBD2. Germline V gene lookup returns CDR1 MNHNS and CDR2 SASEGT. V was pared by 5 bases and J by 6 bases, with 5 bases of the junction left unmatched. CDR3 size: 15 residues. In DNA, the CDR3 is TGTGCCAGCAGTCGTGGACTAGCGGGGGAGGATACGCAGTATTTT. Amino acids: CASSRGLAGEDTQYF.

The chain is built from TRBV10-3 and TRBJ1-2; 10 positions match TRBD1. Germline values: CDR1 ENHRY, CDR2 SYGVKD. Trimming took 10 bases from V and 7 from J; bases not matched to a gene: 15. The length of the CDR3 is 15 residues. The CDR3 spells CATEGPTGGEGGYTF. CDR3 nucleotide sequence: TGTGCCACCGAGGGGCCGACAGGGGGCGAGGGTGGCTACACCTTC.

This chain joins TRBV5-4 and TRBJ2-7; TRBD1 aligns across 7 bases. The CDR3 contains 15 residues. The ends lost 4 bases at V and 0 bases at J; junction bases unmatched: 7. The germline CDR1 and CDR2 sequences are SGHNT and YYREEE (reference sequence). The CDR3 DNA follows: TGTGCCAGCAGCCCCGGACAGGTTAGCTCCTACGAGCAGTACTTC. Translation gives CASSPGQVSSYEQYF.

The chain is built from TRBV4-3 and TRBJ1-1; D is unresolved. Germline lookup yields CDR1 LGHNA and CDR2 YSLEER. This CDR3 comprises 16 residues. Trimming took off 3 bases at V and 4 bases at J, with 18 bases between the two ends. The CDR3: CASSQSTGEIVTEAFF. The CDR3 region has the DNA TGCGCCAGCAGCCAGTCGACCGGGGAAATAGTCACTGAAGCTTTCTTT.